This is a list of T cell receptor beta chains from one sample in a study of T cell responses to AZD1222 COVID-19 vaccine. Here immunoSEQ multiplex PCR was the method, and the copy in TCRdb shows in-frame clones only, minus some. The table has around 140,000 clones, 80% to 90% seen once. The sequencing here drew on peripheral blood, taken on day 0 of AZD1222 vaccination. The source is an adult in good health. The CDR3 runs from the conserved cysteine through the conserved F or W. D genes are given only for firm matches. A clone size is listed for some rows: how often the clone was seen (once, few, many), or a class if it is expanded.

d_call,j_call,clone_size,v_call,cdr3_nt,cdr3_aa
TRBD1,TRBJ1-5,once,TRBV5-1,TGCGCCAGCAGTCAACAGGGGGTCAATAGCAATCAGCCCCAGCATTTT,CASSQQGVNSNQPQHF
.,TRBJ1-2,.,TRBV28,TGTGCCAGCAGTTTATTTAACAGGGATGGCTACACCTTC,CASSLFNRDGYTF
TRBD2,TRBJ2-1,.,TRBV7-9,TGTGCCAGCAGCTTAGAGGGACTAGGTCTAAATGAGCAGTTCTTC,CASSLEGLGLNEQFF
TRBD2,TRBJ2-1,.,TRBV14,TGTGCCAGCAGCCGCGGGGGTTCGTCCTACAATGAGCAGTTCTTC,CASSRGGSSYNEQFF
.,TRBJ2-3,.,TRBV2,TGTGCCAGCAGGCGGGACTTCACAGATACGCAGTATTTT,CASRRDFTDTQYF
.,TRBJ1-1,few,TRBV21-1,TGTGCCAGCAGCTCTCTACCGGCCAGCACTGAAGCTTTCTTT,CASSSLPASTEAFF
TRBD1,TRBJ1-6,once,TRBV19,TGTGCCAGTAGGGACAGGGACTCCTATAATTCACCCCTCCACTTT,CASRDRDSYNSPLHF
.,TRBJ1-5,.,TRBV7-8,TGTGCCAGCAGCCCACACGCCGGCAATCAGCCCCAGCATTTT,CASSPHAGNQPQHF
.,TRBJ2-2,.,TRBV5-1,TGCGCCAGCAGCTTAAATACCGGGACAAACACCGGGGAGCTGTTTTTT,CASSLNTGTNTGELFF
TRBD2,TRBJ2-2,.,TRBV13,TGTGCCAGCACCCCCGGGACTAAGAACACCGGGGAGCTGTTTTTT,CASTPGTKNTGELFF
.,TRBJ1-2,.,TRBV5-1,TGCGCCAGCAGCTCCACGAACAGGGAAGTGGATGGCTACACCTTC,CASSSTNREVDGYTF
.,TRBJ1-5,few,TRBV29-1,TGCAGCGTAAGTACCGGGAACCCTAATCAGCCCCAGCATTTT,CSVSTGNPNQPQHF
.,TRBJ1-6,.,TRBV15,TGTGCCACCAGCAGAGAATATAACAGCAATTCACCCCTCCACTTT,CATSREYNSNSPLHF
.,TRBJ1-4,.,TRBV3-1/TRBV3-2,TGTGCCAGCAGCCAAGATCTGGGGTTTAATGAAAAACTGTTTTTT,CASSQDLGFNEKLFF
.,TRBJ1-2,.,TRBV18,TGTGCCAGCTCACCAACCGGGGGTGGCTACACCTTC,CASSPTGGGYTF
TRBD1,TRBJ1-1,few,TRBV7-2,TGTGCCAGCAGCTTAATGGCTGCAGGGGGGTTAAACACTGAAGCTTTCTTT,CASSLMAAGGLNTEAFF
TRBD1,TRBJ2-1,.,TRBV7-9,TGTGCCAGCAGACAGGGGTCCCTAGCCTCCGATGAGCAGTTCTTC,CASRQGSLASDEQFF
.,TRBJ1-5,.,TRBV28,TGTGCCAGCAGTTTAGCACAGGGCCCCAATCAGCCCCAGCATTTT,CASSLAQGPNQPQHF
TRBD1,TRBJ2-5,.,TRBV6-6,TGTGCCAGCAGTAAACAGGGGGATGTAGAGACCCAGTACTTC,CASSKQGDVETQYF
.,TRBJ1-4,.,TRBV28,TGTGCCAGCAGTTTTATGGCAGGCGAAGAAAAACTGTTTTTT,CASSFMAGEEKLFF
TRBD1,TRBJ1-2,.,TRBV19,TGTGCCAGTAGCGAGGACAGGGGTTCTGGCTACACCTTC,CASSEDRGSGYTF
.,TRBJ1-5,.,TRBV18,TGTGCCAGCTCACCCGCCGAGGGCCCCCAGCATTTT,CASSPAEGPQHF
.,TRBJ1-6,.,TRBV6-5,TGTGCCAGCAGACCGGACGGGGATAATTCACCCCTCCACTTT,CASRPDGDNSPLHF
.,TRBJ1-1,.,TRBV3-1/TRBV3-2,TGTGCCAGCAGCCAAGGTCGGCAGGCGAACACTGAAGCTTTCTTT,CASSQGRQANTEAFF
TRBD1,TRBJ2-1,.,TRBV7-9,TGTGCCAGCAGCTTGGGGACAGGGCCCACCTACAATGAGCAGTTCTTC,CASSLGTGPTYNEQFF
.,TRBJ2-7,.,TRBV6-2/TRBV6-3,TGTGCCAGCAGCCTCGACAGCTACGAGCAGTACTTC,CASSLDSYEQYF